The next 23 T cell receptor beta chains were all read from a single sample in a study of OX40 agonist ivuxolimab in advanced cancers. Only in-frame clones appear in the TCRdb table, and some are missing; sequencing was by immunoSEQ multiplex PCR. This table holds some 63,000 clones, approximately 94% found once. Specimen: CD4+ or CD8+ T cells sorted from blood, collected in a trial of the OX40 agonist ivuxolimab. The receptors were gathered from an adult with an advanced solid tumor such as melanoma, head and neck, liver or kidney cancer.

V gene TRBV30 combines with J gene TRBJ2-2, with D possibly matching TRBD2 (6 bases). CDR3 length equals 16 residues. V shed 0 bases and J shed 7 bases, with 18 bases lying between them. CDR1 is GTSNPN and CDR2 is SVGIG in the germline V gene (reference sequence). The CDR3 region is CAWSVLSPSVGGELFF. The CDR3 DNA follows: TGTGCCTGGAGTGTACTCTCCCCTAGCGTGGGCGGGGAGCTGTTTTTT.

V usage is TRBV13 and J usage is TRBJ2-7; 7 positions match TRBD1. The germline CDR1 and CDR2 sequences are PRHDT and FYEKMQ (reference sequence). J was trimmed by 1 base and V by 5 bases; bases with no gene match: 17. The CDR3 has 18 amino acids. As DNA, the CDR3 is TGTGCCAGCAGCGCGACTACACAGACAGGGCCGGTTTCCTACGAGCAGTACTTC. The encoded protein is CASSATTQTGPVSYEQYF. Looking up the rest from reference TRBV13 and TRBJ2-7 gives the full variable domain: AAGVIQSPRHLIKEKRETATLKCYPIPRHDTVYWYQQGPGQDPQFLISFYEKMQSDKGSIPDRFSAQQFSDYHSELNMSSLELGDSALYFCASSATTQTGPVSYEQYFGPGTRLTVT.

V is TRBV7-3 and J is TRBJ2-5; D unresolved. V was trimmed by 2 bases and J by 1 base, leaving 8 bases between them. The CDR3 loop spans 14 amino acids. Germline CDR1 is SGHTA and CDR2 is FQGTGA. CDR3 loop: CASSLGGVQETQYF. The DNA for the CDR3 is TGTGCCAGCAGCTTAGGCGGAGTCCAAGAGACCCAGTACTTC. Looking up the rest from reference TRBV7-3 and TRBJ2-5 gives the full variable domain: GAGVSQTPSNKVTEKGKYVELRCDPISGHTALYWYRQSLGQGPEFLIYFQGTGAADDSGLPNDRFFAVRPEGSVSTLKIQRTERGDSAVYLCASSLGGVQETQYFGPGTRLLVL.

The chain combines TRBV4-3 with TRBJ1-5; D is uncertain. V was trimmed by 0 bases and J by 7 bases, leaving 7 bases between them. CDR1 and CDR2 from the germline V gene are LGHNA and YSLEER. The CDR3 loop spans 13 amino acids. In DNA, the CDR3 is TGCGCCAGCAGCCAAGACCTGGAACAGCCCCAGCATTTT. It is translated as CASSQDLEQPQHF.

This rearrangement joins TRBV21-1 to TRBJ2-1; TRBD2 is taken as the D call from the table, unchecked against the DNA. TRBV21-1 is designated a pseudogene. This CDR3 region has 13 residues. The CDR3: CASSKAGWGEQFF. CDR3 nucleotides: TGTGCCAGCAGCAAGGCGGGATGGGGTGAGCAGTTCTTC.

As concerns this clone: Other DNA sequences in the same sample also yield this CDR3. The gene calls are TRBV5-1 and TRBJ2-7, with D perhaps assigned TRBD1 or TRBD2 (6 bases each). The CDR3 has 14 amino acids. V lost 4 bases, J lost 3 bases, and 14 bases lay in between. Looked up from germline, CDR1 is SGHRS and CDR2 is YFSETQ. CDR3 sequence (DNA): TGCGCCAGCAGCCCCACAGGGAGGAGCTACGAGCAGTACTTC. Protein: CASSPTGRSYEQYF.

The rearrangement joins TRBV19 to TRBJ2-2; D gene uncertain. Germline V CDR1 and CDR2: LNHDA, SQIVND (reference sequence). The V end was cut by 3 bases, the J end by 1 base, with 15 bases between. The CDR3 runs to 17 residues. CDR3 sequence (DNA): TGTGCCAGTAGTATTTTGAGTGTTGCAGTGAACACCGGGGAGCTGTTTTTT. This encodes CASSILSVAVNTGELFF.

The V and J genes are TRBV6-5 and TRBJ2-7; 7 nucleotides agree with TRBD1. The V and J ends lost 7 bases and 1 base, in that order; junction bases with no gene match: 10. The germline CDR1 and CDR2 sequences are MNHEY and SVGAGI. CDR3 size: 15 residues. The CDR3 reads CASTHSRDSSYEQYF. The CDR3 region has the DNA TGTGCCAGCACCCACTCCCGGGACAGTTCCTACGAGCAGTACTTC.

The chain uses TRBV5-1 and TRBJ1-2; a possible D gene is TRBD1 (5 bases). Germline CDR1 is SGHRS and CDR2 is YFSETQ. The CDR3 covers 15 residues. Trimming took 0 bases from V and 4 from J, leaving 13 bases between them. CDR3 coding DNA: TGCGCCAGCAGCTTGGGGACACGGCTACGCTATGGCTACACCTTC. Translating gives CASSLGTRLRYGYTF.

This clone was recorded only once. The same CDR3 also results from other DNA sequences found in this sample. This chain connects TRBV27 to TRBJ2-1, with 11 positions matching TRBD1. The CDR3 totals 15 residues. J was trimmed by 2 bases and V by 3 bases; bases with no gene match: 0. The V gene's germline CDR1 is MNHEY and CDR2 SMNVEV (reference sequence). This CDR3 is CASSLGQGAYNEQFF. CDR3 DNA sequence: TGTGCCAGCAGTTTGGGACAGGGGGCCTACAATGAGCAGTTCTTC.

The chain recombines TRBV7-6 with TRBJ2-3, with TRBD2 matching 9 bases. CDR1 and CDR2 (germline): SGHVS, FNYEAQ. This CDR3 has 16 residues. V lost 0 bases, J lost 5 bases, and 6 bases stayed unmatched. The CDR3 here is CASSLAVAGAGDTQYF. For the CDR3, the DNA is TGTGCCAGCAGCTTAGCGGTAGCGGGAGCGGGAGATACGCAGTATTTT. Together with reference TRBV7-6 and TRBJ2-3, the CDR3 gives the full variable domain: GAGVSQSPRYKVTKRGQDVALRCDPISGHVSLYWYRQALGQGPEFLTYFNYEAQQDKSGLPNDRFSAERPEGSISTLTIQRTEQRDSAMYRCASSLAVAGAGDTQYFGPGTRLTVL.

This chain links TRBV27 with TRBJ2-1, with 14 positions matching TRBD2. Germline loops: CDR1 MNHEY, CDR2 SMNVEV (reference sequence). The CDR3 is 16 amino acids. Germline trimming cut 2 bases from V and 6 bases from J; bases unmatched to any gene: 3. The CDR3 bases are TGTGCCAGCAGTTTAGGGACTAGCGGGAGTCTCAATGAGCAGTTCTTC. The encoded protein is CASSLGTSGSLNEQFF.

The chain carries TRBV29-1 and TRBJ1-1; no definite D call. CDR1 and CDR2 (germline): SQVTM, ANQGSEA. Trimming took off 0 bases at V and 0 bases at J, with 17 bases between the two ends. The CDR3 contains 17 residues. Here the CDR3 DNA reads TGCAGCGTTGAAGATTCCCATCCGAGGCTATTGAACACTGAAGCTTTCTTT. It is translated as CSVEDSHPRLLNTEAFF.

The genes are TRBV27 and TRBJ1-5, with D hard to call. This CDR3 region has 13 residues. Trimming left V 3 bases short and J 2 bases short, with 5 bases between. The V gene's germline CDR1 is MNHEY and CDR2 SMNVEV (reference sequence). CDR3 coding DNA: TGTGCCAGCAGTTTCGGAGGCAATCAGCCCCAGCATTTT. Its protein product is CASSFGGNQPQHF.

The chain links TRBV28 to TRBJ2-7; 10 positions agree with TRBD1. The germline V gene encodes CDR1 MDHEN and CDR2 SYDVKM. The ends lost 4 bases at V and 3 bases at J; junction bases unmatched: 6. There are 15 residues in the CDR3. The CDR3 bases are TGTGCCAGCAGTTCTGGGACAGGGGTCGTCTACGAGCAGTACTTC. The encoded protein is CASSSGTGVVYEQYF.

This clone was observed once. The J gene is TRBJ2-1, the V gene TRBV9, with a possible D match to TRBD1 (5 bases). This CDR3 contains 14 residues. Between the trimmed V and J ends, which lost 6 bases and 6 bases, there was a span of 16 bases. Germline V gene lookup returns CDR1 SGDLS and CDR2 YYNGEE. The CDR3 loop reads CASIPTGPSNEQFF. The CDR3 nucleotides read TGTGCCAGCATACCTACAGGACCTAGCAATGAGCAGTTCTTC.

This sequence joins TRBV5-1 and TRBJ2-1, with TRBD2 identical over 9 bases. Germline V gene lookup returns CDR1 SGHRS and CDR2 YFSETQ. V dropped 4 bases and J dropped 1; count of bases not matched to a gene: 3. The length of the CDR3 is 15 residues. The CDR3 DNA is TGCGCCAGCAGCCTTCTAGCGGGGTCCTACAATGAGCAGTTCTTC. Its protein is CASSLLAGSYNEQFF.

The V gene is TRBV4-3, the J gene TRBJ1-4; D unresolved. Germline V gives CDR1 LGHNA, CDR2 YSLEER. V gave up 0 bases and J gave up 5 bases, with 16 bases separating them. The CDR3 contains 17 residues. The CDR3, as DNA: TGCGCCAGCAGCCAAGATCTGCCTCGGAGCTACAATGAAAAACTGTTTTTT. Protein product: CASSQDLPRSYNEKLFF.

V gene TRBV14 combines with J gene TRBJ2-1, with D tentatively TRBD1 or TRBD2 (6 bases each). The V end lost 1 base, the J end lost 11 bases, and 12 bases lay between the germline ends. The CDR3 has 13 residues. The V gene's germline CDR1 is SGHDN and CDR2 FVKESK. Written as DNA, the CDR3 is TGTGCCAGCAGCCAAGGGGGGGCCGTGAAGCAGTTCTTC. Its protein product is CASSQGGAVKQFF.

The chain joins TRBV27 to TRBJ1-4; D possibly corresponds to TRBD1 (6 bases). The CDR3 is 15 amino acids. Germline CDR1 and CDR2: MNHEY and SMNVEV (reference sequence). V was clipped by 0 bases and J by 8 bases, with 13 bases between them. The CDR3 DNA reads TGTGCCAGCAGTTTATCGACAGGCCTGGGGGAAAAACTGTTTTTT. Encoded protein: CASSLSTGLGEKLFF. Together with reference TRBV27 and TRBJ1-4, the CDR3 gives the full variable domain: EAQVTQNPRYLITVTGKKLTVTCSQNMNHEYMSWYRQDPGLGLRQIYYSMNVEVTDKGDVPEGYKVSRKEKRNFPLILESPSPNQTSLYFCASSLSTGLGEKLFFGSGTQLSVL.

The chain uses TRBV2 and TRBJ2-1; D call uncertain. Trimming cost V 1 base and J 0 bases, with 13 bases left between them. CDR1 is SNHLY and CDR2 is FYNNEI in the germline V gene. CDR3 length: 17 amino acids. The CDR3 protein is CASSEVSERGSYNEQFF. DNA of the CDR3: TGTGCCAGCAGTGAAGTAAGCGAACGTGGCTCCTACAATGAGCAGTTCTTC.

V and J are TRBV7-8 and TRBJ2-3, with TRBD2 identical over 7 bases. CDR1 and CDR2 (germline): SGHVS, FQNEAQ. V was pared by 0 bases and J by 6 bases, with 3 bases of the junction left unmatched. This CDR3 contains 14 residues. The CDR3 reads CASSLAGGWDTQYF. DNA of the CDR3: TGTGCCAGCAGCTTAGCGGGAGGGTGGGATACGCAGTATTTT.

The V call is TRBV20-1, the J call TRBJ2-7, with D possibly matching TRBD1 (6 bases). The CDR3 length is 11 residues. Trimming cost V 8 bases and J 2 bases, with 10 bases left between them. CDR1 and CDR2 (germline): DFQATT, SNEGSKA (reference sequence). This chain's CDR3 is CSQGSPYEQYF. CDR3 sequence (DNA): TGCAGTCAGGGGTCCCCCTACGAGCAGTACTTC.